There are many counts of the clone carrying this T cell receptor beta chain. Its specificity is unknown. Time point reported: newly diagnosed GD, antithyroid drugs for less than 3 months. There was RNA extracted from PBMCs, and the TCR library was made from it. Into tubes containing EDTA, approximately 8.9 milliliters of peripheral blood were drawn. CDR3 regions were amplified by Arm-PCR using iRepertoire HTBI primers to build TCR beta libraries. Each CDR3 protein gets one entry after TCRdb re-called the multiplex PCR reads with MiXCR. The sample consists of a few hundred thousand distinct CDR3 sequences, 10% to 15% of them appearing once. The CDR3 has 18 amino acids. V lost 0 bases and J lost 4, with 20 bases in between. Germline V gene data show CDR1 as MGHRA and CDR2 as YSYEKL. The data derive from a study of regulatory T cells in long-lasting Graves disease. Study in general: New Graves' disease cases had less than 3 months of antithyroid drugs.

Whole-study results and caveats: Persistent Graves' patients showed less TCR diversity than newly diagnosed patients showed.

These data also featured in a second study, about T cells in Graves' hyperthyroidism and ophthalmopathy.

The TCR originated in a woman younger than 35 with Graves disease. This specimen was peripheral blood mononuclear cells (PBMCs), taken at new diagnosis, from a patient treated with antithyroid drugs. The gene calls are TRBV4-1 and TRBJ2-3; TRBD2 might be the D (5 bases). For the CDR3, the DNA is TGCGCCAGCAGCCAAGATGAGGGTCGGACCTCGATTTCAGATACGCAGTATTTT. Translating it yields CASSQDEGRTSISDTQYF.